Below, 8 T cell receptor beta chains from the same sample are listed, as sequenced in a study of identical twins. TCRdb used MiXCR to reprocess the 5' RACE reads, holding one entry per CDR3 protein. Among 200,000 to 300,000 distinct CDR3 sequences listed, about 11% were seen once. Sequencing was done on a sample of memory T cells sorted from blood. The receptors here all came from a man aged 50 to 60 in good health.

The rearrangement links TRBV21-1 to TRBJ2-1; the table's TRBD2 call for D was not verified on the DNA. TRBV21-1 is shown as a pseudogene. The CDR3 is made up of 21 amino acids. CDR3 bases: TGTGCCAGCAGCAAAGAGCGCCCAGGAGTCCTAGGACTAGCTTCCTACAATGAGCAGTTCTTC. Residues: CASSKERPGVLGLASYNEQFF.

This clonotype showed up many times. Written as DNA, the CDR3 is TGTGCCAGCACCCAAAGACGGGGCGAGACCCAGTACTTC. Translated: CASTQRRGETQYF. The chain recombines TRBV12-3 or TRBV12-4 with TRBJ2-5; the D call may be TRBD1 or TRBD2 (5 bases each). Deletions cut 7 bases from V and 5 bases from J, with 14 bases between. This CDR3 region has 13 residues.

The sample holds many counts of this clonotype. V usage is TRBV3-1 and J usage is TRBJ2-5; 9 bases fit TRBD2. J was trimmed by 4 bases and V by 4 bases; bases with no gene match: 10. Germline values: CDR1 LGHDT, CDR2 YNNKEL (reference sequence). The CDR3 is 16 amino acids. The CDR3 here is CASSPRQKLAGETQYF. CDR3 in DNA: TGTGCCAGCAGCCCTCGACAGAAACTAGCGGGAGAGACCCAGTACTTC.

A word on this clonotype: A much larger clone lies a single base off, so this may be a read error. The V call is TRBV7-2, the J call TRBJ1-1, with D uncertain. The germline V gene encodes CDR1 SGHTA and CDR2 FQGNSA. V lost 2 bases and J 8 bases, leaving 9 bases between the germline ends. The CDR3 spans 12 residues. CDR3 region: CASSLWADEAFF. The CDR3 DNA reads as TGTGCCAGCAGCTTATGGGCAGACGAAGCTTTCTTT.

The chain recombines TRBV7-6 with TRBJ2-7; weak D call: TRBD1 (6 bases). CDR1 is SGHVS, CDR2 FNYEAQ, per germline. This CDR3 is built from 15 residues. V lost 2 bases, J lost 3 bases, and 14 bases lay in between. The CDR3 sequence: CASSLTPLQGYEQYF. CDR3 nucleotides: TGTGCCAGCAGCTTAACCCCCTTACAGGGCTACGAGCAGTACTTC.

In the case of this clonotype: Since a much larger clone is just one base distant, this may be a read error. The chain couples TRBV6-1 to TRBJ2-2; the D gene is possibly TRBD2 (7 bases). Per the germline V gene, CDR1 is MNHNS and CDR2 is SASEGT. The CDR3 is 16 amino acids. V gave up 6 bases and J gave up 6 bases, with 20 bases separating them. The CDR3 sequence is CASRTGPGGLSGELFF. The CDR3 bases are TGTGCCAGCAGAACGGGTCCGGGGGGCCTATCCGGGGAGCTGTTTTTT.

This clonotype was seen at least ten times. This rearrangement joins TRBV29-1 to TRBJ1-3; TRBD1 agrees at 7 bases. Per the germline V gene, CDR1 is SQVTM and CDR2 is ANQGSEA. V shed 4 bases and J 4 bases; nucleotides not matched to a gene: 7. The CDR3 runs to 14 residues. This CDR3 is CSVGETGRGNTIYF. As DNA, the CDR3 is TGCAGCGTTGGAGAGACAGGGCGAGGAAACACCATATATTTT.

There are many counts of this clonotype. The rearrangement joins TRBV20-1 to TRBJ2-3; possible D gene TRBD2, 6 bases. The germline gives CDR1 DFQATT, CDR2 SNEGSKA (reference sequence). The V gene lost 2 bases and the J gene lost 2 bases, with 11 bases spanning the gap. The CDR3 loop spans 14 amino acids. CDR3 coding DNA: TGCAGTGCTAGACGGGACTTGAACACAGATACGCAGTATTTT. Translation gives CSARRDLNTDTQYF.